The text below deals with one T cell receptor (beta chain). Antigen: not known. Generated by immunoSEQ multiplex PCR, the TCRdb table keeps only in-frame clones and is missing some. The sample has tens of thousands of clones; about 86% are singletons. The CDR3 is 16 residues long. Germline CDR1 and CDR2: MGHRA and YSYEKL. V gave up 0 bases and J gave up 2 bases, with 14 bases separating them. The sample is drawn from a study of T cells in localized non-small cell lung cancer. General study points: A single tumor region was sequenced, leaving heterogeneity possible. Across samples, adjacent lung featured a median roughly 60 of the top 100 tumor clones. Of the tissues analyzed, uninvolved adjacent lung showed maximal T cell clonality, greater than tumor. Higher blood T cell density tracked longer overall survival.

The receptor's source is a man aged 35-75 years with stage I lung adenocarcinoma. The specimen comprised peripheral blood, sampled before any cancer treatment. The J gene is TRBJ2-7, the V gene TRBV4-1, with a tentative D call TRBD1 (6 bases). DNA of the CDR3: TGCGCCAGCAGCCAAGAGACCAGGACAGCCACCTACGAGCAGTACTTC. As protein: CASSQETRTATYEQYF.